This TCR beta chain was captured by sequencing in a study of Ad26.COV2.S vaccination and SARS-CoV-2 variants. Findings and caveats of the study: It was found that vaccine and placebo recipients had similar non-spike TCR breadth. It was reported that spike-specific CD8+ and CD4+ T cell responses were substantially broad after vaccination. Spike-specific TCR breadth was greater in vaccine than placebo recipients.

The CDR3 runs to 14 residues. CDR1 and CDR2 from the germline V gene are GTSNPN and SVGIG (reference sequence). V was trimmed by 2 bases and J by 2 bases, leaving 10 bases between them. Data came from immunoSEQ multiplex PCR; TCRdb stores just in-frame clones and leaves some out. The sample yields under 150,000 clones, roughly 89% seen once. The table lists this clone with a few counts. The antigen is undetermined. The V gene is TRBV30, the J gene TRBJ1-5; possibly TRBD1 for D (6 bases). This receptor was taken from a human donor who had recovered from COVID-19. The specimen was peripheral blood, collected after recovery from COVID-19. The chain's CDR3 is CAWSQGFGNQPQHF. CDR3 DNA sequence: TGTGCCTGGAGTCAGGGGTTTGGCAATCAGCCCCAGCATTTT.